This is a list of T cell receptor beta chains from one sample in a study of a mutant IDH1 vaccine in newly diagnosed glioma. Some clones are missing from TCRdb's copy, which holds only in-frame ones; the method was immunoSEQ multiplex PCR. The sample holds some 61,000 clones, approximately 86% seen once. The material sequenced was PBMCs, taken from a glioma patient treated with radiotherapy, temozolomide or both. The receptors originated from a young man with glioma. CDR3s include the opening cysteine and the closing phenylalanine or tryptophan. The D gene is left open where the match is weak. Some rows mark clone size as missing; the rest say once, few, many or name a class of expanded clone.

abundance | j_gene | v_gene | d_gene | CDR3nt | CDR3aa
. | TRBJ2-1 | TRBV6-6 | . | TGTGCCACTTTCTGGGGACAACCGAGCTCCTACAATGAGCAGTTCTTC | CATFWGQPSSYNEQFF
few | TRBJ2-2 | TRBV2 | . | TGTGCCAGCAGTGAAGTAGGGGACGGGACCGGGGAGCTGTTTTTT | CASSEVGDGTGELFF
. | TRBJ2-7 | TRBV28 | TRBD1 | TGTGCCAGCAGCCAACCGACAGGGGTCTACTACGAGCAGTACTTC | CASSQPTGVYYEQYF
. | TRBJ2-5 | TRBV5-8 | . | TGTGCCAGCAGCTTGGGGCTCCTCGGGGAGACCCAGTACTTC | CASSLGLLGETQYF
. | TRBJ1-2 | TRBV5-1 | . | TGCGCCAGCAGCGCGGGCTTAAGGGACTATGGCTACACCTTC | CASSAGLRDYGYTF
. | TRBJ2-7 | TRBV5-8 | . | TGTGCCAGCAGCTTGCAGGCTTACTACGAGCAGTACTTC | CASSLQAYYEQYF
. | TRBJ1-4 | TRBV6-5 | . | TGTGCCAGCTCTAGGGCGCCGGGGAATGAAAAACTGTTTTTT | CASSRAPGNEKLFF
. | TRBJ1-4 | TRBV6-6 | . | TGTGCCAGCACTTTCCACGGGGCTAGGGAAAAACTGTTTTTT | CASTFHGAREKLFF
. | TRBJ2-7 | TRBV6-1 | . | TGTGCCAGCAGTGAACTTGTGAGGCTGGAGCAGTACTTC | CASSELVRLEQYF
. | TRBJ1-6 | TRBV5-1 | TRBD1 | TGCGCCAGCAGCTGGACGGGGGGACAGGGCAATTCACCCCTCCACTTT | CASSWTGGQGNSPLHF
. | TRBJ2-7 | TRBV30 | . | TGTGCCTGGAGTGTATCCGCCTACGAGCAGTACTTC | CAWSVSAYEQYF
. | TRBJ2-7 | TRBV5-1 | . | TGCGCCAGCAGGTTGGACGGGGGCCCCTACGAGCAGTACTTC | CASRLDGGPYEQYF
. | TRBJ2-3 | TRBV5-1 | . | TGCGCCAGCAGCTTCCCGGGGACAAATCCCACAGATACGCAGTATTTT | CASSFPGTNPTDTQYF